This T cell receptor (beta chain) was identified during a study of T cell changes during pregnancy in multiple sclerosis. Clones were read by immunoSEQ multiplex PCR, and TCRdb kept only the in-frame ones, dropping some. This table has some 60,000 clones, 80% to 95% appearing once. The CDR3 spans 13 residues. V shed 10 bases, J shed 3 bases, and the junction held 6 bases outside the gene matches. Germline values: CDR1 SNHLY, CDR2 FYNNEI. Specimen: peripheral blood, collected after pregnancy. This chain links TRBV2 with TRBJ1-5, with 7 bases that match TRBD1. The sequence came from a female donor in good health, enrolled as a control in a pregnancy study. CDR3 protein: CATTGENNQPQHF. Written as DNA, the CDR3 is TGTGCCACCACAGGGGAGAACAATCAGCCCCAGCATTTT.